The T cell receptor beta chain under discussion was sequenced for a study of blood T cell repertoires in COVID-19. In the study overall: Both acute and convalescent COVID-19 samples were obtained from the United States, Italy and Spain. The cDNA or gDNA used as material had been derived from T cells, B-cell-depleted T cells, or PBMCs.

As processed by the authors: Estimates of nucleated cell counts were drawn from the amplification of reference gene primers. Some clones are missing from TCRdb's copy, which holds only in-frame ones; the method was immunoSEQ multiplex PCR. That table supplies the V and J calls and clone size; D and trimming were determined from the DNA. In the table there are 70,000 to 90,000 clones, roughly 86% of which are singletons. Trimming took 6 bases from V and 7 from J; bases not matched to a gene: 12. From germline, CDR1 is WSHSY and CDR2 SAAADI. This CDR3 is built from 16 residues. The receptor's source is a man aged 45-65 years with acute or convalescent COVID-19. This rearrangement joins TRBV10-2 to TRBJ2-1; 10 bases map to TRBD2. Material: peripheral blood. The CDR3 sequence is CASSSWTSGSINEQFF. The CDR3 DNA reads TGCGCCAGCAGCTCCTGGACTAGCGGAAGTATAAATGAGCAGTTCTTC.